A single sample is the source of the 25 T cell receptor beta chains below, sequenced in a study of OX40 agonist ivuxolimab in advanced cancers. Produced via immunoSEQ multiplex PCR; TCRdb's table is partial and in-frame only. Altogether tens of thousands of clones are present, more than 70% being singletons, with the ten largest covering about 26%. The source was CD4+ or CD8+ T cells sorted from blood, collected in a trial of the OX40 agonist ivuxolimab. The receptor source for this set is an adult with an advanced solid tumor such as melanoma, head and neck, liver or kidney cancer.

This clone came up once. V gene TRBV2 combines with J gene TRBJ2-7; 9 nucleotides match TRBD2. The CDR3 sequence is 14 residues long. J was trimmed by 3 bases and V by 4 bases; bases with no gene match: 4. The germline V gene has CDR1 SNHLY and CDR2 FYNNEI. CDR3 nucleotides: TGTGCCAGCAGTGGGATTAGCGGGAGCTACGAGCAGTACTTC. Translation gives CASSGISGSYEQYF.

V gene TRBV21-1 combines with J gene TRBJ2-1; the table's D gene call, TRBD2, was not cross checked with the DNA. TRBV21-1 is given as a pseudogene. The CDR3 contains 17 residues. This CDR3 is CASSTNLGSGGYNEQFF. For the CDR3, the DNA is TGTGCCAGCAGCACAAACCTGGGTAGCGGGGGTTACAATGAGCAGTTCTTC.

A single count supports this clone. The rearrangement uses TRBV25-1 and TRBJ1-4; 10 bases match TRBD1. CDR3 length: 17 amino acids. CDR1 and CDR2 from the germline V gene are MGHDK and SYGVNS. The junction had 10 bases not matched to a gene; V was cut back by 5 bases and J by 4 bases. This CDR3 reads CASSTPGQGPLNEKLFF. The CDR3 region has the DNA TGTGCCAGCAGTACACCGGGACAGGGGCCCCTTAATGAAAAACTGTTTTTT.

CDR3 residues: CASSFLDTTFLQETQYF. CDR3 DNA: TGTGCCAGCAGCTTCCTAGACACCACATTTCTCCAAGAGACCCAGTACTTC. This chain connects TRBV7-9 to TRBJ2-5; D not resolved. This CDR3 has 17 amino acids. Germline loops: CDR1 SEHNR, CDR2 FQNEAQ (reference sequence). V was clipped by 3 bases and J by 1 base, with 18 bases between them. Together with reference TRBV7-9 and TRBJ2-5, the CDR3 gives the full variable domain: DTGVSQNPRHKITKRGQNVTFRCDPISEHNRLYWYRQTLGQGPEFLTYFQNEAQLEKSRLLSDRFSAERPKGSFSTLEIQRTEQGDSAMYLCASSFLDTTFLQETQYFGPGTRLLVL.

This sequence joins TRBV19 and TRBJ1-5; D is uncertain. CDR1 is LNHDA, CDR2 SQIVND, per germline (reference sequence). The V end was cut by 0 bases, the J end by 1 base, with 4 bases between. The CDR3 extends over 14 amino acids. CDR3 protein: CASSIEGSNQPQHF. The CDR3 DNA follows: TGTGCCAGTAGTATAGAGGGCAGCAATCAGCCCCAGCATTTT.

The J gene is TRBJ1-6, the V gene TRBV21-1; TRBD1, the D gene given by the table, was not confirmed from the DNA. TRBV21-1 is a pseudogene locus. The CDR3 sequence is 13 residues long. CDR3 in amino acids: CASSDRGNSPLHF. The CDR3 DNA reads TGTGCCAGCAGCGATAGGGGTAATTCACCCCTCCACTTT.

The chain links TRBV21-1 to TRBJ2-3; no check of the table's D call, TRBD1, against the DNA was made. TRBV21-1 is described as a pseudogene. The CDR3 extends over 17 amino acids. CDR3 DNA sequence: TGTGCCAGCAGGGCCTTCTGGCTTTCCTCGTCAACAGATACGCAGTATTTT. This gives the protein CASRAFWLSSSTDTQYF.

The CDR3 spells CASSQTRLAGGHEQFF. CDR3 nucleotide sequence: TGCGCCAGCAGCCAAACTCGACTAGCGGGAGGCCATGAGCAGTTCTTC. The chain employs TRBV4-1 and TRBJ2-1; 13 nucleotides agree with TRBD2. This CDR3 has 16 residues. Trimming took 2 bases from V and 8 from J; bases not matched to a gene: 6. Per germline, CDR1 MGHRA and CDR2 YSYEKL.

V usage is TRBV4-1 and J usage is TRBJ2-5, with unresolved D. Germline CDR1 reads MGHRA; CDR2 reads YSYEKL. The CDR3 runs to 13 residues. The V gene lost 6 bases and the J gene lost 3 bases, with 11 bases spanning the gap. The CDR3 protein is CASSSLDEETQYF. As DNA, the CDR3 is TGCGCCAGCAGTTCTCTGGACGAAGAGACCCAGTACTTC.

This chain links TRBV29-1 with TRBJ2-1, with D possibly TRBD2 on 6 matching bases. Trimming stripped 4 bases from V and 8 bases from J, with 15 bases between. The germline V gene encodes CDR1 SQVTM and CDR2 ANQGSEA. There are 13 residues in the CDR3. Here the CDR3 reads CSVVGSVSDEQFF. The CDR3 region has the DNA TGCAGCGTTGTCGGGAGCGTCTCGGATGAGCAGTTCTTC.

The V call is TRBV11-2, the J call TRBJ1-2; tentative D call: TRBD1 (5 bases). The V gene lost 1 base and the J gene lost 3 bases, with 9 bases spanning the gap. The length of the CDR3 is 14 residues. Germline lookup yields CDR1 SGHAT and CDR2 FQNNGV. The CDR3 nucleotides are TGTGCCAGCAGCTTAGCGGACACGGACTATGGCTACACCTTC. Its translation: CASSLADTDYGYTF.

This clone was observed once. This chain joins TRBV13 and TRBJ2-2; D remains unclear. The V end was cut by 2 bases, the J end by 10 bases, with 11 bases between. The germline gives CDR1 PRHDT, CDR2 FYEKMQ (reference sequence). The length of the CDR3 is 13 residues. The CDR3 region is CASSLSPSQELFF. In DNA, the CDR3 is TGTGCCAGCAGCTTAAGCCCGTCCCAGGAGCTGTTTTTT.

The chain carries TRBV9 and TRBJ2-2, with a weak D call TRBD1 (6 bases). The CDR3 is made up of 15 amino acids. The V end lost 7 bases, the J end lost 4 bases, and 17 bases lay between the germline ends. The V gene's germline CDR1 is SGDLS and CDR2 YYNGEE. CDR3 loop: CASRAQQGITGELFF. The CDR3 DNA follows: TGTGCCAGCCGGGCCCAACAGGGAATCACCGGGGAGCTGTTTTTT.

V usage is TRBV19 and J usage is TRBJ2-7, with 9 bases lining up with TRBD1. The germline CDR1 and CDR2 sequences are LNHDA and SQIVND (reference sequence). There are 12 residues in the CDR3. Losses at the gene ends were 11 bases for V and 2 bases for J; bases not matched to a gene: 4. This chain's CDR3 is CASGTGTYEQYF. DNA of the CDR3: TGTGCCTCCGGGACAGGGACCTACGAGCAGTACTTC.

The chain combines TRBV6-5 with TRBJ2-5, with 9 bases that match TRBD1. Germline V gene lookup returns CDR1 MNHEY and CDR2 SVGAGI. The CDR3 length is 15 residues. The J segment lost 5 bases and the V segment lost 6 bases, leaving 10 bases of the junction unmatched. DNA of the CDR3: TGTGCCAGCAGCTTCCTTACAGGGGGCGAGGAGACCCAGTACTTC. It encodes CASSFLTGGEETQYF.

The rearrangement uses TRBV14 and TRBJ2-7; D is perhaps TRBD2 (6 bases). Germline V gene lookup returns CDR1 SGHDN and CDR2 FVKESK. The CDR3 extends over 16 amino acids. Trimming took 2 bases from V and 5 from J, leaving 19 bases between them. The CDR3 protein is CASSQYLSGSGHEQYF. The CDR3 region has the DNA TGTGCCAGCAGCCAATATTTGAGTGGGAGCGGGCACGAGCAGTACTTC.

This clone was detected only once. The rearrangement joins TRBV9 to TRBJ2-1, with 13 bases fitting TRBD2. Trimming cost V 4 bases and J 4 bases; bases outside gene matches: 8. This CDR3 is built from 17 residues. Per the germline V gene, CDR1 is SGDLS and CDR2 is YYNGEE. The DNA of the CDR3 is TGTGCCAGCAGCTCCGGGACTAGCGGGAAAGTTTACAATGAGCAGTTCTTC. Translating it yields CASSSGTSGKVYNEQFF.

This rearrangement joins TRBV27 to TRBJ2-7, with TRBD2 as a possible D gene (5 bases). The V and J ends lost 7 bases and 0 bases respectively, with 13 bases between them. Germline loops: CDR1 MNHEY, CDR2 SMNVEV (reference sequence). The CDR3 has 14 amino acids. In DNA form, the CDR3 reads TGTGCCAGCAAAATCAGCGGAATCTCCTACGAGCAGTACTTC. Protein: CASKISGISYEQYF.

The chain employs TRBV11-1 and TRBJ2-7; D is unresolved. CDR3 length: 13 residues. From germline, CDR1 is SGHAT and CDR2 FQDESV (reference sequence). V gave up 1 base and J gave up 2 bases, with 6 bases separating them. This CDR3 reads CASSLETAYEQYF. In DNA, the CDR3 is TGTGCCAGCAGCTTAGAAACAGCCTACGAGCAGTACTTC.

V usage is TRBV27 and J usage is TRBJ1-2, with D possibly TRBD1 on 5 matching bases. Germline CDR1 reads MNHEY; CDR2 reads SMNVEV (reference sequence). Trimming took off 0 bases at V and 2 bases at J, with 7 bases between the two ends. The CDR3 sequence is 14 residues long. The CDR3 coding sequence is TGTGCCAGCAGTTTATCAGGGGTCAACTATGGCTACACCTTC. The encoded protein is CASSLSGVNYGYTF.

CDR3 bases: TGTGCCAGCAGCTCCGGACAGGGGGGTGAAAAACTGTTTTTT. Translated: CASSSGQGGEKLFF. The gene calls are TRBV7-6 and TRBJ1-4, with 10 nucleotides matching TRBD1. With 4 bases clipped from V and 7 bases from J, the junction kept 3 bases outside the gene matches. The CDR3 is made up of 14 amino acids. The germline CDR1 and CDR2 sequences are SGHVS and FNYEAQ.

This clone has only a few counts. DNA of the CDR3: TGTGCCAGCAGTTACGGGGCATACTCCTACGAGCAGTACTTC. This codes for CASSYGAYSYEQYF. V usage is TRBV27 and J usage is TRBJ2-7; TRBD1 or TRBD2 may be the D gene (5 bases each). CDR3 length: 14 amino acids. Germline CDR1 MNHEY, CDR2 SMNVEV (reference sequence). Trimming took 4 bases from V and 0 from J, leaving 10 bases between them.

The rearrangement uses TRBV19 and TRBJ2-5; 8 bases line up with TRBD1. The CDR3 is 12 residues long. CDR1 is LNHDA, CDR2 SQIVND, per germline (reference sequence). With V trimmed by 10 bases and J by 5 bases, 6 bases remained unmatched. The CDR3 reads CATRGQEETQYF. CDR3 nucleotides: TGTGCCACCAGGGGGCAAGAGGAGACCCAGTACTTC.

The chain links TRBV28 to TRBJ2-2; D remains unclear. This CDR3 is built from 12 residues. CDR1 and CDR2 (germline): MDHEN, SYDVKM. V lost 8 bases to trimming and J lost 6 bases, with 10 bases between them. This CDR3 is CASLTRAGELFF. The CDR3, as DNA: TGTGCCAGCCTAACCCGGGCCGGGGAGCTGTTTTTT.

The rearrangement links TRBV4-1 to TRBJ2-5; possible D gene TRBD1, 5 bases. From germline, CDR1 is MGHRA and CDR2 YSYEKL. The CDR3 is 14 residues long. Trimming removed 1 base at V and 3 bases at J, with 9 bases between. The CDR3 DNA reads TGCGCCAGCAGCCAAGGACAGCCAAAAGAGACCCAGTACTTC. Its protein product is CASSQGQPKETQYF.